A single sample gave rise to the 30 T cell receptor beta chains below, sequenced in a study of T-cell reconstitution after alpha-beta-depleted transplantation in children. Unique molecular identifiers were built into the TCRbeta library. TCRdb itself ran the PCR reads through MiXCR, one entry per CDR3 protein. The sample comprises approximately 200,000 distinct CDR3 sequences, 6.3% of which are singletons, and around 4.1% rests with the top ten. The sequenced sample was PBMCs, obtained before TCRalphabeta/CD19-depleted stem cell transplant. These receptors were taken from a girl under three years old with combined immunodeficiency, due to receive a stem cell transplant.

The V and J genes are TRBV5-6 and TRBJ1-1; 10 positions match TRBD1. The CDR3 is made up of 14 amino acids. Losses at the gene ends were 3 bases for V and 5 bases for J; bases not matched to a gene: 4. Germline V gene data show CDR1 as SGHDT and CDR2 as YYEEEE. In nucleotides, the CDR3 is TGTGCCAGCAGCTACCGGGACAGGGGAACTGAAGCTTTCTTT. This codes for CASSYRDRGTEAFF.

The table lists this clonotype with many counts. The V call is TRBV2, the J call TRBJ1-1; no firm D call. The CDR3 has 13 amino acids. CDR1 and CDR2 (germline): SNHLY, FYNNEI. V was clipped by 10 bases and J by 1 base, with 13 bases between them. CDR3 coding DNA: TGTGCCACCGTTGTAGGTGCGAACACTGAAGCTTTCTTT. Protein sequence: CATVVGANTEAFF.

There are many counts of this clonotype. The chain combines TRBV20-1 with TRBJ2-1; no reliable D call. V lost 0 bases to trimming and J lost 4 bases, with 7 bases between them. There are 13 residues in the CDR3. Per the germline V gene, CDR1 is DFQATT and CDR2 is SNEGSKA (reference sequence). The CDR3 reads CSARDPKYNEQFF. In DNA form, the CDR3 reads TGCAGTGCTAGAGATCCGAAATACAATGAGCAGTTCTTC.

This clonotype appeared many times. The chain has TRBV7-9 and TRBJ1-4; D may be TRBD1 (6 bases). Germline CDR1 reads SEHNR; CDR2 reads FQNEAQ (reference sequence). Trimming pared 2 bases from V and 4 bases from J, leaving 11 bases between. This CDR3 has 15 amino acids. CDR3: CASSLQGPINEKLFF. The DNA for the CDR3 is TGTGCCAGCAGCTTACAGGGGCCAATTAATGAAAAACTGTTTTTT. Filled out from reference TRBV7-9 and TRBJ1-4, the complete variable domain reads DTGVSQNPRHKITKRGQNVTFRCDPISEHNRLYWYRQTLGQGPEFLTYFQNEAQLEKSRLLSDRFSAERPKGSFSTLEIQRTEQGDSAMYLCASSLQGPINEKLFFGSGTQLSVL.

The table lists this clonotype with a few counts. This chain connects TRBV6-2 or TRBV6-3 to TRBJ2-5; 8 nucleotides match TRBD1. Per the germline V gene, CDR1 is MNHEY and CDR2 is SVGEGT. V shed 6 bases and J 5 bases; nucleotides not matched to a gene: 5. CDR3 size: 13 residues. CDR3 loop: CASSQGAVETQYF. CDR3 DNA sequence: TGTGCCAGCAGCCAGGGGGCCGTTGAGACCCAGTACTTC.

The table lists this clonotype with a few counts. This chain connects TRBV7-2 to TRBJ2-7; possibly TRBD1 for D (5 bases). The V and J ends lost 1 base and 5 bases respectively, with 12 bases between them. The CDR3 extends over 14 amino acids. CDR1 SGHTA and CDR2 FQGNSA come from the germline V gene. The CDR3 DNA reads TGTGCCAGCAGCTTAGTGGGGCAAGTCAACGAGCAGTACTTC. This gives the protein CASSLVGQVNEQYF. Drawing the rest from reference TRBV7-2 and TRBJ2-7, the complete variable domain is GAGVSQSPSNKVTEKGKDVELRCDPISGHTALYWYRQSLGQGLEFLIYFQGNSAPDKSGLPSDRFSAERTGGSVSTLTIQRTQQEDSAVYLCASSLVGQVNEQYFGPGTRLTVT.

Ten or more counts support this clonotype. This rearrangement joins TRBV11-3 to TRBJ2-1, with D tentatively TRBD2 (7 bases). The germline gives CDR1 SGHNT, CDR2 YENEEA. V gave up 5 bases and J gave up 3 bases, with 17 bases separating them. The CDR3 covers 16 residues. CDR3 sequence reads: CASSAQAGAFYNEQFF. CDR3 sequence (DNA): TGTGCCAGCAGCGCCCAGGCGGGGGCTTTCTACAATGAGCAGTTCTTC.

This clonotype was picked up many times. The chain couples TRBV21-1 to TRBJ2-1; TRBD1 reflects the table's D call only, with no check against the DNA. TRBV21-1 is classified as a pseudogene. The CDR3 covers 17 residues. This CDR3 is CASSSGDRGRPYNEQFF. The CDR3 DNA follows: TGTGCCAGCAGCAGTGGGGACAGGGGAAGGCCCTACAATGAGCAGTTCTTC.

This chain uses TRBV12-3 or TRBV12-4 with TRBJ2-1, with D perhaps matching TRBD1 or TRBD2 (5 bases each). The V gene lost 3 bases and the J gene lost 2 bases, with 11 bases spanning the gap. The CDR3 loop spans 15 amino acids. For the CDR3, the DNA is TGTGCCAGCAGTTTTATCGGGGCAACCTACAATGAGCAGTTCTTC. It specifies CASSFIGATYNEQFF.

This clonotype occurred many times. The chain joins TRBV12-3 or TRBV12-4 to TRBJ1-5; TRBD1 might be the D (5 bases). V was pared by 5 bases and J by 7 bases, with 15 bases between. The CDR3 runs to 14 residues. DNA for the CDR3: TGTGCCAGCAGTATTCAGGGATCGCGGCAGCCCCAGCATTTT. Amino acid sequence: CASSIQGSRQPQHF.

This clonotype showed up many times. V and J are TRBV7-3 and TRBJ1-2; TRBD1 might be the D (6 bases). CDR1 and CDR2 from the germline V gene are SGHTA and FQGTGA. Trimming removed 5 bases at V and 9 bases at J, with 16 bases between. This CDR3 spans 13 amino acids. In DNA form, the CDR3 reads TGTGCCAGCAGCCCTACTCCCGGGGACAGCTACACCTTC. Protein sequence: CASSPTPGDSYTF.

This clonotype appeared many times. The genes are TRBV18 and TRBJ2-3, with TRBD2 matching 7 bases. V was clipped by 3 bases and J by 1 base; unmatched bases: 7. This CDR3 has 16 residues. Per the germline V gene, CDR1 is KGHSH and CDR2 is LQKENI. The CDR3 sequence: CASSPIRTSGTDTQYF. Here the CDR3 DNA reads TGTGCCAGCTCACCTATTCGAACTAGCGGCACAGATACGCAGTATTTT. The full variable domain, with the rest looked up from reference TRBV18 and TRBJ2-3, is NAGVMQNPRHLVRRRGQEARLRCSPMKGHSHVYWYRQLPEEGLKFMVYLQKENIIDESGMPKERFSAEFPKEGPSILRIQQVVRGDSAAYFCASSPIRTSGTDTQYFGPGTRLTVL.

This clonotype appeared many times. V is TRBV7-2 and J is TRBJ1-6, with 7 bases identical to TRBD1. The CDR3 is 15 amino acids. J was trimmed by 7 bases and V by 4 bases; bases with no gene match: 7. Germline V lookup: CDR1 SGHTA, CDR2 FQGNSA. This CDR3 reads CASSSTGTRNSPLHF. The CDR3 DNA is TGTGCCAGCAGCTCGACAGGGACACGGAATTCACCCCTCCACTTT.

This clonotype was seen repeatedly, ten times or more. The chain has TRBV5-1 and TRBJ1-1, with D possibly matching TRBD1 (5 bases). The germline V gene encodes CDR1 SGHRS and CDR2 YFSETQ. V lost 6 bases and J 1 base, leaving 13 bases between the germline ends. The CDR3 has 14 amino acids. The CDR3 coding sequence is TGCGCCAGCACCCTTGGGGGACCGAACACTGAAGCTTTCTTT. Translated, it gives CASTLGGPNTEAFF.

The sample holds a few counts of this clonotype. This rearrangement joins TRBV7-6 to TRBJ2-7; 13 bases agree with TRBD2. CDR3 length: 17 residues. CDR1 is SGHVS and CDR2 is FNYEAQ in the germline V gene. V trimming: 5 bases; J trimming: 0 bases; junction bases outside the gene matches: 7. The CDR3 nucleotides read TGTGCCAGCAGCCCCGGACTAGCGGGGGAAGACTCCTACGAGCAGTACTTC. This translates into CASSPGLAGEDSYEQYF.

In the case of this clonotype: A much larger clone lies one base from this, so it may be a read error. The chain uses TRBV13 and TRBJ2-7; D possibly uses TRBD1 or TRBD2 (5 bases each). Germline CDR1 PRHDT, CDR2 FYEKMQ (reference sequence). CDR3 length: 16 residues. The CDR3 DNA sequence: TGTGCCAGCAGCTTAGTTTCCGCCAGGGACCCCTACGAGCGGTACTTC. Amino acids: CASSLVSARDPYERYF.

This clonotype was recorded many times. In DNA, the CDR3 is TGTGCCAGCAAGGAGGGTGAAGGGTTAGTCCCTGAAGCTTTCTTT. Translated: CASKEGEGLVPEAFF. This sequence joins TRBV12-3 or TRBV12-4 and TRBJ1-1, with no clear D. The CDR3 spans 15 residues. V was shortened by 7 bases and J by 6 bases, with 21 bases between the two germline ends.

In this sample, this clonotype turned up many times. The chain joins TRBV20-1 to TRBJ2-2; D gene uncertain. V was pared by 2 bases and J by 1 base, with 17 bases between. Germline CDR1 DFQATT, CDR2 SNEGSKA (reference sequence). CDR3 length: 17 residues. The CDR3 coding sequence is TGCAGTGCTAGACCCCCGAACAAGCCCCGGAACACCGGGGAGCTGTTTTTT. Residues: CSARPPNKPRNTGELFF.

This clonotype has a count of ten or more. The chain couples TRBV4-2 to TRBJ2-1, with D unclear. CDR3 length: 14 residues. Germline CDR1 is LGHNA and CDR2 is YNFKEQ. Trimming took off 0 bases at V and 0 bases at J, with 3 bases between the two ends. CDR3 sequence reads: CASSQDYSYNEQFF. The CDR3 DNA is TGTGCCAGCAGCCAAGACTACTCCTACAATGAGCAGTTCTTC.

This clonotype appeared many times. The J gene is TRBJ2-1, the V gene TRBV29-1; D not resolved. Germline V gene lookup returns CDR1 SQVTM and CDR2 ANQGSEA. The V and J ends lost 1 base and 7 bases respectively, with 11 bases between them. The CDR3 runs 13 residues. For the CDR3, the DNA is TGCAGCGTTGAAGCTGGCCGTCTGAATGAGCAGTTCTTC. Encoded protein: CSVEAGRLNEQFF.

This clonotype was seen ten or more times. The chain employs TRBV5-6 and TRBJ1-2; 7 bases are a match to TRBD1. The CDR3 contains 15 residues. Per the germline V gene, CDR1 is SGHDT and CDR2 is YYEEEE. V lost 4 bases to trimming and J lost 4 bases; unmatched junction nucleotides: 10. CDR3 DNA sequence: TGTGCCAGCAGCCTGACAGGGTTCCCGCGCTATGGCTACACCTTC. This codes for CASSLTGFPRYGYTF.

This clonotype was recorded at least ten times. The chain links TRBV4-1 to TRBJ2-1; no definite D call. The length of the CDR3 is 13 residues. The germline gives CDR1 MGHRA, CDR2 YSYEKL. V was shortened by 4 bases and J by 5 bases, with 9 bases between the two germline ends. DNA of the CDR3: TGCGCCAGCAGCCTGACCCCTAACAATGAGCAGTTCTTC. Translating gives CASSLTPNNEQFF.

This clonotype has at least ten counts. The rearrangement joins TRBV12-3 or TRBV12-4 to TRBJ2-4, with 8 bases matching TRBD2. The CDR3 sequence is 15 residues long. Losses at the gene ends were 5 bases for V and 9 bases for J; bases not matched to a gene: 12. CDR3 residues: CASSLPGLGHRIQYF. CDR3 DNA: TGTGCCAGCAGTCTTCCGGGACTAGGTCACCGCATTCAGTACTTC.

There are many counts of this clonotype. This rearrangement joins TRBV7-9 to TRBJ2-1; D is perhaps TRBD1 or TRBD2 (5 bases each). V was shortened by 4 bases and J by 9 bases, with 22 bases between the two germline ends. The V gene's germline CDR1 is SEHNR and CDR2 FQNEAQ (reference sequence). The CDR3 contains 16 residues. The CDR3 reads CASSSPSGLLVAEQFF. CDR3 bases: TGTGCCAGCAGCTCCCCCTCAGGGTTACTAGTTGCTGAGCAGTTCTTC.

This clonotype was observed at least ten times. The gene calls are TRBV20-1 and TRBJ2-7; D not resolved. V gave up 3 bases and J gave up 10 bases, with 19 bases separating them. The germline V gene has CDR1 DFQATT and CDR2 SNEGSKA (reference sequence). This CDR3 spans 13 amino acids. The DNA for the CDR3 is TGCAGTGCTAGCGTGGACGTGCATTTTACCCAGTACTTC. This codes for CSASVDVHFTQYF.

At least ten counts were recorded for this clonotype. The rearrangement joins TRBV20-1 to TRBJ2-7; the match to TRBD2 covers 7 bases. Germline values: CDR1 DFQATT, CDR2 SNEGSKA (reference sequence). V dropped 6 bases and J dropped 3; count of bases not matched to a gene: 14. CDR3 size: 15 residues. The CDR3 is CSALWEGGPFYEQYF. The DNA for the CDR3 is TGCAGTGCACTCTGGGAGGGAGGACCCTTCTACGAGCAGTACTTC.

In this sample, this clonotype turned up many times. V usage is TRBV5-1 and J usage is TRBJ2-5, with a weak D call TRBD2 (5 bases). V was pared by 0 bases and J by 4 bases, with 16 bases between. The CDR3 has 16 residues. Germline V lookup: CDR1 SGHRS, CDR2 YFSETQ. CDR3 coding DNA: TGCGCCAGCAGCTTGGGACCCGGGGTAGATGGAGAGACCCAGTACTTC. It specifies CASSLGPGVDGETQYF.

This clonotype came up many times. The V gene is TRBV21-1, the J gene TRBJ1-2; TRBD1, as called in the table, went unchecked against the DNA. TRBV21-1 is a pseudogene. The CDR3 spans 15 residues. CDR3 sequence reads: CASSKPGQGANGYTF. The CDR3, as DNA: TGTGCCAGCAGCAAACCGGGACAGGGGGCGAATGGCTACACCTTC.

This clonotype has ten or more counts. This chain joins TRBV29-1 and TRBJ2-3; 9 nucleotides match TRBD1. CDR1 is SQVTM, CDR2 ANQGSEA, per germline. J lost 1 base, V lost 7 bases, and 12 bases had no gene match. The CDR3 has 16 amino acids. The CDR3 DNA sequence: TGCAGCGCTATAAATTACAGGGGGCCGGGCACAGATACGCAGTATTTT. Translation gives CSAINYRGPGTDTQYF.

This clonotype was found many times. This chain joins TRBV12-3 or TRBV12-4 and TRBJ2-7; D may be TRBD1 (6 bases). Trimming pared 5 bases from V and 0 bases from J, leaving 11 bases between. The CDR3 is 14 residues long. CDR3 sequence (DNA): TGTGCCAGCAGTAGTGGGGACAACTCCTACGAGCAGTACTTC. Translation gives CASSSGDNSYEQYF.